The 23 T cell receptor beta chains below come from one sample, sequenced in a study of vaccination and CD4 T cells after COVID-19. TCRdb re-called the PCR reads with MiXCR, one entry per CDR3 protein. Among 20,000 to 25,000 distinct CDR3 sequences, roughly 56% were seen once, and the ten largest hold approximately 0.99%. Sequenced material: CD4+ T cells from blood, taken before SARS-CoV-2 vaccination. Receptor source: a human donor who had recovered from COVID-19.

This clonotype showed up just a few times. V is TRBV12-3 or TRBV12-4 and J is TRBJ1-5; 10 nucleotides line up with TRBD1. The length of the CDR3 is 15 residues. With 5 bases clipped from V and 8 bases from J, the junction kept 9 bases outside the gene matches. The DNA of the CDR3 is TGTGCCAGCAGTCCGGGACAGGGGTCTATCGAGCCCCAGCATTTT. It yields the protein CASSPGQGSIEPQHF.

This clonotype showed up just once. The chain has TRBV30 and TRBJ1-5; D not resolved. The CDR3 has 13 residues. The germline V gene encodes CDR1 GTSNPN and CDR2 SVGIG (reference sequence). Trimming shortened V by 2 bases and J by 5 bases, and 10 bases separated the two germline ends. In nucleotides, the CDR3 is TGTGCCTGGAGTTCTGACCGGTATCAGCCCCAGCATTTT. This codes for CAWSSDRYQPQHF.

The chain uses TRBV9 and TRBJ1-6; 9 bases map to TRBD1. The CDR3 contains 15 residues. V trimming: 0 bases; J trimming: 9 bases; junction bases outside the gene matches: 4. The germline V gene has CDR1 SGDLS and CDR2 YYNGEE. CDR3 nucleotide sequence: TGTGCCAGCAGCGTAGGGGGACAGGGTACTTCACCCCTCCACTTT. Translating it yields CASSVGGQGTSPLHF. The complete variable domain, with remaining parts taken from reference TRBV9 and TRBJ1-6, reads DSGVTQTPKHLITATGQRVTLRCSPRSGDLSVYWYQQSLDQGLQFLIQYYNGEERAKGNILERFSAQQFPDLHSELNLSSLELGDSALYFCASSVGGQGTSPLHFGNGTRLTVT.

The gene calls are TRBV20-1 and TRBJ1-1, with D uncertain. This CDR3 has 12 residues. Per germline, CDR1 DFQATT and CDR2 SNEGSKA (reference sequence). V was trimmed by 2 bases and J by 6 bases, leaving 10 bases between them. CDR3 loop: CSARLPGSEAFF. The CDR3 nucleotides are TGCAGTGCTAGACTCCCCGGTTCTGAAGCTTTCTTT.

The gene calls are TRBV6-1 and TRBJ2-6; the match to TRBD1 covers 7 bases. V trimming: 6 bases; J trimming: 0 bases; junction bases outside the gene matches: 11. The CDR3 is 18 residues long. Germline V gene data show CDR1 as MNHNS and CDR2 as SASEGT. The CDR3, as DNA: TGTGCCAGCAGCGTAGGGACAGACCCTGTCTCTGGGGCCAACGTCCTGACTTTC. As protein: CASSVGTDPVSGANVLTF.

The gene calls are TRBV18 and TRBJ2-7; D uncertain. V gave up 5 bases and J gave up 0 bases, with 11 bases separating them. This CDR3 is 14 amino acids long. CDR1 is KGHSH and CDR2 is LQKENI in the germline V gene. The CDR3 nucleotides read TGTGCCAGCTCAAATAAGGATCTCTCCTACGAGCAGTACTTC. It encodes CASSNKDLSYEQYF.

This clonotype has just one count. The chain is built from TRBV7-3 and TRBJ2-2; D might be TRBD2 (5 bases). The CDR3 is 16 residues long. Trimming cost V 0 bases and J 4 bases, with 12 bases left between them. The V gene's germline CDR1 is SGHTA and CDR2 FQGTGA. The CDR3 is CASSLTPSGLTGELFF. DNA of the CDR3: TGTGCCAGCAGCTTAACCCCGAGCGGACTCACCGGGGAGCTGTTTTTT.

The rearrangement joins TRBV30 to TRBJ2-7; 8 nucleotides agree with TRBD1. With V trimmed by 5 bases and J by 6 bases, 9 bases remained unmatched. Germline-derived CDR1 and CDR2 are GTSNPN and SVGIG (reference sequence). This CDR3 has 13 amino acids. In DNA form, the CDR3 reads TGTGCCTGGGGAGGGGACAGGCGAGGCGAGCAGTACTTC. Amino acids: CAWGGDRRGEQYF.

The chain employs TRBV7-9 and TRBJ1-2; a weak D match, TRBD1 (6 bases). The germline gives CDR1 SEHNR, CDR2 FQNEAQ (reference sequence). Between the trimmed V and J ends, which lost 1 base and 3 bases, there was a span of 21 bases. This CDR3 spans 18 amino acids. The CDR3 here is CASSLEQAGEWRDYGYTF. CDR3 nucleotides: TGTGCCAGCAGCTTAGAACAGGCAGGGGAGTGGAGAGACTATGGCTACACCTTC.

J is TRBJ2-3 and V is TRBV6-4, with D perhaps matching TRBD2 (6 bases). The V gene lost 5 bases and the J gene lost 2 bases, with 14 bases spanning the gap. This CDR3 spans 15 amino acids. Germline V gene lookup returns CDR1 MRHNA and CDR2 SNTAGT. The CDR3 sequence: CASSNDWRDTDTQYF. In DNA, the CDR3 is TGTGCCAGCAGTAATGACTGGCGGGACACAGATACGCAGTATTTT.

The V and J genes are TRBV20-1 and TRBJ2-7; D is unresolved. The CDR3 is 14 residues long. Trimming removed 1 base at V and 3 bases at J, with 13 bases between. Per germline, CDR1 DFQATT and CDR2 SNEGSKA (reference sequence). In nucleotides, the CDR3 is TGCAGTGCTAGAGGCCTGACTGGGGACTACGAGCAGTACTTC. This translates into CSARGLTGDYEQYF.

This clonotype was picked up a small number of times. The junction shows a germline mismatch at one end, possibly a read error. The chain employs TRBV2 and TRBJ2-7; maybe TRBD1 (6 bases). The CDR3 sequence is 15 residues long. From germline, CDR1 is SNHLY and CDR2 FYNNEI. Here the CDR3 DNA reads TGTGCCAACAGTGAAGCAGGGGTAACTACTTACGAGCAGTACTTC. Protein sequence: CANSEAGVTTYEQYF.

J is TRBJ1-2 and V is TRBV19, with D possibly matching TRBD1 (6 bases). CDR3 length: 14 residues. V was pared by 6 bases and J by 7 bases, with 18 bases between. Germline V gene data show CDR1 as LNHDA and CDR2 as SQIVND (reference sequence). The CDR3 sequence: CASSQFGTTPGYTF. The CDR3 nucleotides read TGTGCCAGTAGCCAATTCGGGACAACTCCTGGCTACACCTTC. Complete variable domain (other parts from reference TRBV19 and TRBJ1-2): DGGITQSPKYLFRKEGQNVTLSCEQNLNHDAMYWYRQDPGQGLRLIYYSQIVNDFQKGDIAEGYSVSREKKESFPLTVTSAQKNPTAFYLCASSQFGTTPGYTFGSGTRLTVV.

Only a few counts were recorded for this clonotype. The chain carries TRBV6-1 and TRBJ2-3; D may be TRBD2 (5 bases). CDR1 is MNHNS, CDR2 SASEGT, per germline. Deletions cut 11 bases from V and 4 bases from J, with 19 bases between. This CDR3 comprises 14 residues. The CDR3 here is CASKASIGSDTQYF. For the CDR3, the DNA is TGTGCCTCAAAGGCTAGCATAGGGTCAGATACGCAGTATTTT.

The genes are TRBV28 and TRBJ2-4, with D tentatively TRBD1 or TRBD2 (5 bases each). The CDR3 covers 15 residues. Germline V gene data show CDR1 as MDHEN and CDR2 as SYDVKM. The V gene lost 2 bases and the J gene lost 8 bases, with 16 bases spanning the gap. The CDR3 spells CASSLPAGRLDIQYF. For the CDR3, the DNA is TGTGCCAGCAGTTTACCGGCAGGGAGATTAGACATTCAGTACTTC.

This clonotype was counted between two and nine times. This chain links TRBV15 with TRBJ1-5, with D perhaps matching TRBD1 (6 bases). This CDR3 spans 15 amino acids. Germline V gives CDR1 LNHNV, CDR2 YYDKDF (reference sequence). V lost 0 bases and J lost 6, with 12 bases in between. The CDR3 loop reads CATSRDQQGRQPQHF. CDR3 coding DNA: TGTGCCACCAGCAGAGATCAACAGGGACGTCAGCCCCAGCATTTT.

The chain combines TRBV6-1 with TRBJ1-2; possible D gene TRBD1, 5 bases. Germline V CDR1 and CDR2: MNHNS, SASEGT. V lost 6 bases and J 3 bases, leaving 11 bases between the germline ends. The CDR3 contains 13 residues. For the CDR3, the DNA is TGTGCCAGCAGAAACAGGCAGGACTATGGCTACACCTTC. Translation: CASRNRQDYGYTF.

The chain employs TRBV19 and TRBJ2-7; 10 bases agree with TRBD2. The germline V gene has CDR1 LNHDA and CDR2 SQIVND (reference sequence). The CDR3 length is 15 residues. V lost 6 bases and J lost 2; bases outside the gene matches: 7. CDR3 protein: CASSRGLAATYEQYF. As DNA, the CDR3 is TGTGCCAGTAGCCGAGGACTAGCGGCAACCTACGAGCAGTACTTC.

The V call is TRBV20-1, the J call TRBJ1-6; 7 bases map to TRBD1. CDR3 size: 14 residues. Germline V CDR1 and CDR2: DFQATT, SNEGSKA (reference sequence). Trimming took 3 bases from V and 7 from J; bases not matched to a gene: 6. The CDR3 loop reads CSASSGQENSPLHF. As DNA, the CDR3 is TGCAGTGCTAGTTCTGGACAGGAGAATTCACCCCTCCACTTT.

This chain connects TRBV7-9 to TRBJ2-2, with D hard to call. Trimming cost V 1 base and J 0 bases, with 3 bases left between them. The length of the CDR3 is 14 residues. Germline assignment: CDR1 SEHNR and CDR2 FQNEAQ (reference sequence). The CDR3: CASSLGTNTGELFF. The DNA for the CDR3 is TGTGCCAGCAGCTTAGGCACGAACACCGGGGAGCTGTTTTTT.

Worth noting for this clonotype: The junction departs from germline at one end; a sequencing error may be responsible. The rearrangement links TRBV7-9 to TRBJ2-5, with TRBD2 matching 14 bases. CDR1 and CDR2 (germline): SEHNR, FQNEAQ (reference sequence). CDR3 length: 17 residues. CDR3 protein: CASSLWPGLAGEEAQYF. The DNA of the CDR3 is TGTGCCAGCAGCTTGTGGCCGGGACTAGCGGGAGAAGAGGCCCAGTACTTC.

This chain's CDR3 is CSAQIGNQPQHF. CDR3 nucleotide sequence: TGCAGTGCTCAGATCGGTAATCAGCCCCAGCATTTT. The chain is built from TRBV20-1 and TRBJ1-5; D gene unclear. Germline V gives CDR1 DFQATT, CDR2 SNEGSKA (reference sequence). The CDR3 sequence is 12 residues long. V lost 5 bases, J lost 4 bases, and 9 bases lay in between.

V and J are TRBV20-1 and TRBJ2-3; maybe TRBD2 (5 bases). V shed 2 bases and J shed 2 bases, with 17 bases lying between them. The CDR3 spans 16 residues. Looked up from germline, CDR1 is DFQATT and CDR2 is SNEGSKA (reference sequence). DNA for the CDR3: TGCAGTGCTAGACAACTAGAGCTATCTACCACAGATACGCAGTATTTT. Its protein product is CSARQLELSTTDTQYF.